The source of this T cell receptor (beta chain) is a study of spatial heterogeneity in lung cancer. Documented time point: sample taken at primary tumor resection. Trimming took 4 bases from V and 5 from J; bases not matched to a gene: 2. There are 14 residues in the CDR3. The germline CDR1 and CDR2 sequences are LGHDT and YNNKEL (reference sequence). In its sample, this clonotype ranks as medium-sized. Antigen specificity is unknown. General study points: One measure, the expanded intratumoral alpha and beta TCR count, tracked tumor mutation counts.

TCRdb called the 5' RACE reads again in MiXCR, with one record for every CDR3 protein. The sample contains about 9,200 distinct CDR3 sequences, about 5% of which appear only once. Sequences were derived from lung tumor tissue, sampled at surgery. The chain is built from TRBV3-1 and TRBJ2-7; the match to TRBD2 covers 13 bases. This clonotype originated in a female donor with early-stage non-small cell lung cancer. The CDR3 DNA sequence: TGTGCCAGCAGCCGGGGACTAGCGGGAAACGAGCAGTACTTC. As protein: CASSRGLAGNEQYF.